Described below is a single T cell receptor (beta chain) sequence and its context. No cognate antigen has been identified for it. No much larger clonotype is one base removed from it; base qualities were not supplied. Clipping removes 3 bases from V and 2 bases from J, with 4 as the unmatched junction base count. Inclusive of the bounding cysteine and phenylalanine, the CDR3 is 14 residues long. The sequence is cut down to CDR3 DNA, 42 bases in frame from base 1. CDR1 MNHEY and CDR2 SVGAGI were looked up in the germline V gene. These data come from a study of shared clonotypes between healthy human individuals (dated by TCRdb to between 2020 and 2021). Turning to the overall study: A couple of women and a few men aged 18 to 49 years were included in the cohort. Per donor, leukapheresis produced somewhere between about 0.9 and 9 billion PBMCs. Libraries were prepared and TCR repertoires were sequenced by different laboratories using diverse techniques, in order to increase sequencing depth and limit assay-specific biases. To estimate repertoire size and how much clonotypes are shared between individuals, the study performed deep sequencing of blood TCR repertoires from 4 to 6 healthy adults. Overall study results and their limits: Because the study included only a small number of donors, the genetic and exposure-history diversity represented was limited. Sampling was restricted to blood, and TCR repertoires in tissue are likely to differ from TCR repertoires in blood. Pairwise subsampling indicated that sequencing depth was expected to affect the degree of clonotype sharing among donors.

Using the deep immunoSEQ assay, TCR CDR3 regions were amplified from genomic DNA by multiplex PCR. For each cell subset, the extracted genomic DNA was distributed evenly across all wells of several immunoSEQ 96-well plates, and each plate served as one replicate. For unsorted PBMC, about 0.3 ug genomic DNA, equal to approximately 30,000 T cell genomes, was loaded into each replicate PCR. Genomic DNA from unsorted PBMC was sequenced over ten immunoSEQ deep assay plates. The purified libraries were quantified using a Qubit 3.0 fluorometer, sized with a Bioanalyzer 2100, and then quantified again using the KAPA Library Quantification kit. Every immunoSEQ 96-well plate was sequenced on a dedicated single-read 150-cycle Illumina NextSeq 550 flow cell. On the study's bioinformatics: The immunoSEQ output contained only junctional sequences without quality scores, so filtering could not match that applied to full-length reads. To assign V/J genes and CDR3, sequences were annotated using PyIR, a Python wrapper for IgBLAST v1.9, with IMGT germline references. Reads were removed for weak V/J assignments (E-value above 1e-6), missing CDR3, stop codons, out-of-frame junctions, or ambiguous translated residues. V3J clonotypes were defined as sequences sharing the same inferred V gene, J gene, and CDR3 amino acid sequence. To compute the percentage overlap between repertoires, the number of shared unique clonotypes was divided by the size of the smaller repertoire. Repertoire richness was assessed with RTK rarefaction, the Chao1 estimator, and Recon v2.1 estimates of unobserved clonotypes. TCRdb limited this immuneACCESS table to in-frame rearrangements with V and J called. A share of clones is missing; checked studies link under half to unresolved V genes, and the rest is unexplained. V and J calls and clone size are given by that table; D and trimming were obtained from the DNA. The sample table holds approximately 460,000 clones, of which roughly three quarters were seen once. The top ten clonotypes cover 12% of the sample.

Donors were healthy HIV-negative adults with no recently reported acute infections or vaccinations. Every donor was a Caucasian adult living in Nashville, Tennessee, USA. For unsorted samples, around 85 million PBMCs were counted, and genomic DNA was extracted using the QIAamp DNA Blood Mini kit. Blood was obtained by leukapheresis, after which PBMCs were separated by Ficoll-Histopaque density gradient centrifugation and cryopreserved in liquid nitrogen vapor phase. Rearrangement joined TRBV6-5 to TRBJ2-7; 7 central nucleotides agree with TRBD1. This TCR derives from a woman in her thirties or forties in good health. Some clones in this sample may be carry-over from other donors' samples. The sequenced material came from PBMCs. The CDR3 sequence is CASSYGQGAYEQYF. The DNA is as follows: TGTGCCAGCAGTTATGGGCAGGGGGCCTACGAGCAGTACTTC.